These 17 T cell receptor beta chains came from one sample sequenced in a study of blood T cell repertoires in COVID-19 (TCRdb year 2020). Library creation used the immunoSEQ multiplex PCR assay. TCRdb provides this immuneACCESS table in a form limited to in-frame rearrangements. Some clones are lacking; in checked studies, under half of them reflect an unresolved V gene, and why the rest are absent is not known. This sample lists more than 200,000 clones; 80% to 85% were detected once. The top ten constitute 4.2% of the sample. Sequencing was done on a sample of peripheral blood. The receptors derive from a man aged 60 to 75 with acute or convalescent COVID-19.

The gene calls are TRBV2 and TRBJ1-1; D not resolved. This CDR3 contains 13 residues. Trimming cost V 9 bases and J 1 base, with 12 bases left between them. CDR1 is SNHLY and CDR2 is FYNNEI in the germline V gene. CDR3 DNA sequence: TGTGCCAGTGGCAACCAACGGAACACTGAAGCTTTCTTT. It codes for CASGNQRNTEAFF.

The rearrangement uses TRBV5-1 and TRBJ2-2; 7 nucleotides line up with TRBD1. With V trimmed by 3 bases and J by 1 base, 6 bases remained unmatched. Germline V CDR1 and CDR2: SGHRS, YFSETQ. This CDR3 is built from 16 residues. Here the CDR3 reads CASSYGQAVNTGELFF. CDR3 in DNA: TGCGCCAGCAGCTACGGACAGGCAGTGAACACCGGGGAGCTGTTTTTT. The variable domain in full, with the rest retrieved from reference TRBV5-1 and TRBJ2-2, is KAGVTQTPRYLIKTRGQQVTLSCSPISGHRSVSWYQQTPGQGLQFLFEYFSETQRNKGNFPGRFSGRQFSNSRSEMNVSTLELGDSALYLCASSYGQAVNTGELFFGEGSRLTVL.

The rearrangement joins TRBV5-1 to TRBJ2-5; TRBD2 matches 8 bases. This CDR3 is built from 16 residues. Germline trimming cut 4 bases from V and 2 bases from J; bases unmatched to any gene: 10. The germline V gene encodes CDR1 SGHRS and CDR2 YFSETQ. CDR3 in amino acids: CASSGLLQRGQETQYF. The CDR3 bases are TGCGCCAGCAGCGGCTTGTTACAGCGGGGGCAAGAGACCCAGTACTTC.

This clone has a single count. The V call is TRBV18, the J call TRBJ2-3; D is possibly TRBD1 (7 bases). Between the trimmed V and J ends, which lost 1 base and 1 base, there was a span of 24 bases. The CDR3 runs to 20 residues. Germline values: CDR1 KGHSH, CDR2 LQKENI. Here the CDR3 reads CASSPLPGATGSKRTDTQYF. In DNA form, the CDR3 reads TGTGCCAGCTCACCACTGCCGGGGGCGACAGGGAGCAAACGCACAGATACGCAGTATTTT.

This rearrangement joins TRBV5-6 to TRBJ2-7, with a tentative D call TRBD1 (5 bases). Germline CDR1 SGHDT, CDR2 YYEEEE. The CDR3 is made up of 15 amino acids. V was clipped by 3 bases and J by 2 bases, with 15 bases between them. In DNA, the CDR3 is TGTGCCAGCAGCTCCCCGAAGGGGAACGCCTACGAGCAGTACTTC. This translates into CASSSPKGNAYEQYF.

On this clone: This sample includes further DNA sequences coding for the same CDR3. The chain uses TRBV9 and TRBJ1-2; the D is unclear. Per the germline V gene, CDR1 is SGDLS and CDR2 is YYNGEE. The CDR3 contains 14 residues. V was trimmed by 2 bases and J by 3 bases, leaving 11 bases between them. This chain's CDR3 is CASSVRSTDYGYTF. CDR3 bases: TGTGCCAGCAGCGTGCGGAGCACTGACTATGGCTACACCTTC.

This sequence joins TRBV9 and TRBJ2-3; 8 nucleotides align to TRBD2. V lost 6 bases and J lost 5; bases outside the gene matches: 17. There are 17 residues in the CDR3. Germline V gene lookup returns CDR1 SGDLS and CDR2 YYNGEE. CDR3 sequence (DNA): TGTGCCAGCACCAAGAGACTAGCCCCGGGGGGGGTAGATACGCAGTATTTT. Protein sequence: CASTKRLAPGGVDTQYF.

Comment on this clone: One junction end does not reproduce the germline sequence, and a read error may be involved. CDR3 sequence reads: CSARDGGDPFF. CDR3 bases: TGCAGTGCTAGGGACGGAGGGGACCCCTTCTTC. This chain joins TRBV20-1 and TRBJ1-2; D might be TRBD1 (5 bases). Per the germline V gene, CDR1 is DFQATT and CDR2 is SNEGSKA (reference sequence). This CDR3 contains 11 residues.

The genes are TRBV29-1 and TRBJ1-2; tentative D call: TRBD1 (5 bases). The CDR3 is made up of 12 amino acids. Germline V gene sequence: CDR1 SQVTM, CDR2 ANQGSEA. V dropped 5 bases and J dropped 4 bases, with 11 bases sitting between them. This CDR3 is CSVLDKPYGYTF. The CDR3 DNA sequence: TGCAGCGTTCTGGACAAGCCCTATGGCTACACCTTC.

The CDR3, as DNA: TGTGCCACCAGCCGAAGAGGGTACACAGATACGCAGTATTTT. It encodes CATSRRGYTDTQYF. The V call is TRBV15, the J call TRBJ2-3; tentative D call: TRBD2 (5 bases). Trimming removed 5 bases at V and 2 bases at J, with 11 bases between. CDR1 LNHNV and CDR2 YYDKDF come from the germline V gene (reference sequence). This CDR3 is 14 amino acids long.

This clone was observed a handful of times. The J gene is TRBJ1-2, the V gene TRBV7-8; 7 positions match TRBD1. The V and J ends lost 5 bases and 8 bases, in that order; junction bases with no gene match: 14. Germline V lookup: CDR1 SGHVS, CDR2 FQNEAQ. The CDR3 covers 15 residues. The chain's CDR3 is CASSPNLDRALGYTF. Here the CDR3 DNA reads TGTGCCAGCAGCCCCAACCTCGACAGGGCCCTGGGCTACACCTTC.

J is TRBJ2-7 and V is TRBV6-4, with D perhaps matching TRBD2 (6 bases). CDR1 is MRHNA, CDR2 SNTAGT, per germline. Between the trimmed V and J ends, which lost 6 bases and 2 bases, there was a span of 26 bases. This CDR3 comprises 18 residues. DNA of the CDR3: TGTGCCAGCAGAAAACTAGCTCCCCTGGCCTTCCTTACCTACGAGCAGTACTTC. This gives the protein CASRKLAPLAFLTYEQYF.

The chain carries TRBV19 and TRBJ2-6, with D uncertain. The CDR3 has 18 amino acids. Trimming removed 3 bases at V and 0 bases at J, with 15 bases between. Germline values: CDR1 LNHDA, CDR2 SQIVND (reference sequence). For the CDR3, the DNA is TGTGCCAGTAGTATTTCTTCCCCGACTGTCTCTGGGGCCAACGTCCTGACTTTC. This gives the protein CASSISSPTVSGANVLTF.

This chain connects TRBV7-2 to TRBJ1-6; possible D gene TRBD1, 5 bases. Germline assignment: CDR1 SGHTA and CDR2 FQGNSA. Trimming took off 1 base at V and 7 bases at J, with 17 bases between the two ends. CDR3 size: 17 residues. CDR3 coding DNA: TGTGCCAGCAGCTTAGTTGGGACTCCCAAAATCAATTCACCCCTCCACTTT. Its translation is CASSLVGTPKINSPLHF.

The chain has TRBV5-1 and TRBJ1-5, with 8 bases matching TRBD1. Germline assignment: CDR1 SGHRS and CDR2 YFSETQ. With V trimmed by 4 bases and J by 4 bases, 7 bases remained unmatched. This CDR3 comprises 15 residues. CDR3 sequence reads: CASSPGQEWNQPQHF. DNA for the CDR3: TGCGCCAGCAGCCCGGGACAGGAGTGGAATCAGCCCCAGCATTTT.

This clone was detected only once. The J gene is TRBJ2-5, the V gene TRBV15; 14 nucleotides agree with TRBD2. With 3 bases clipped from V and 5 bases from J, the junction kept 5 bases outside the gene matches. Germline-derived CDR1 and CDR2 are LNHNV and YYDKDF (reference sequence). The CDR3 totals 16 residues. The CDR3 DNA follows: TGTGCCACCAGCAGGGGACTAGCGGGAGAGGGGGAGACCCAGTACTTC. Protein: CATSRGLAGEGETQYF.

The rearrangement links TRBV10-3 to TRBJ1-5; 9 positions agree with TRBD1. Germline loops: CDR1 ENHRY, CDR2 SYGVKD. This CDR3 has 16 residues. V shed 11 bases and J 4 bases; nucleotides not matched to a gene: 15. The CDR3 nucleotides are TGTGCCGCCGCTCCTGGACAGGGGACCGGTAATCAGCCCCAGCATTTT. It yields the protein CAAAPGQGTGNQPQHF.